The source of this T cell receptor (beta chain) is a study of T cell changes during pregnancy in multiple sclerosis. CDR1 MGHRA and CDR2 YSYEKL come from the germline V gene. The CDR3 length is 17 residues. J was trimmed by 2 bases and V by 4 bases; bases with no gene match: 11. TCRdb's table, derived via immunoSEQ multiplex PCR, lists solely in-frame clones and lacks some. This table has around 83,000 clones, 75% to 95% appearing once. The source is a female donor with multiple sclerosis, enrolled in a pregnancy study. Sequencing was performed on CD4+ T cells from peripheral blood mononuclear cells, taken in the second trimester of pregnancy. This rearrangement joins TRBV4-1 to TRBJ2-3; 8 bases align to TRBD1. The CDR3 DNA is TGCGCCAGCAGCCTATTTGGACAGGGACCTTACACAGATACGCAGTATTTT. This codes for CASSLFGQGPYTDTQYF.